This T cell receptor (beta chain) was retrieved from a study of breast tumors, draining lymph nodes, adjacent tissues. Regarding the study as a whole: That most tumor T cells come from lymph nodes remained unproven. Findings are consistent with lymph node origin and intratumoral expansion of most tumor T cells. Tumor TCR diversity was below lymph nodes but above nontumor tissue. Luminal-like breast cancer showed significantly greater tumor-nontumor repertoire similarity than basal-like breast cancer did.

This clonotype has at least ten counts. Its target is not known. Germline V CDR1 and CDR2: MDHEN, SYDVKM. V lost 6 bases and J 0 bases, leaving 16 bases between the germline ends. The CDR3 contains 16 residues. One entry per CDR3 protein, called by TCRdb with MiXCR from the multiplex PCR reads. Of 200,000 or so distinct CDR3 sequences detected, approximately 33% appear once; the ten largest clones hold 4% to 5.5%. The lymph nodes were axillary draining lymph nodes from breast cancer patients. This sequence joins TRBV28 and TRBJ2-3; D is undetermined. Specimen: axillary lymph node tissue. This receptor was obtained from a female donor with breast cancer. Some clones in this sample may be carry-over from other donors' samples. The CDR3 sequence is CASSAVATGSTDTQYF. The CDR3 DNA follows: TGTGCCAGCAGCGCGGTGGCGACGGGTAGCACAGATACGCAGTATTTT.